This passage covers 15 T cell receptor beta chains from one sample sequenced in a study of control samples from healthy donors and cancer patients. The repertoire was sequenced with immunoSEQ multiplex PCR; TCRdb's copy has only in-frame clones and lacks some. The repertoire holds about 100,000 clones, about 90% seen once, with over 15% in the top ten. The sequencing sample was made of blood. The receptor set was obtained from a woman between 45 and 65 years old in good health.

V gene TRBV18 combines with J gene TRBJ2-7, with D perhaps matching TRBD1 (5 bases). This CDR3 region has 13 residues. Trimming took 4 bases from V and 5 from J, leaving 12 bases between them. Per the germline V gene, CDR1 is KGHSH and CDR2 is LQKENI. The CDR3: CASSLRIGDEQYV. The CDR3 region has the DNA TGTGCCAGCTCACTCCGCATAGGGGACGAGCAGTACGTC.

The chain is built from TRBV2 and TRBJ1-5; D gene unclear. Deletions cut 6 bases from V and 3 bases from J, with 9 bases between. CDR3 length equals 13 residues. CDR1 and CDR2 from the germline V gene are SNHLY and FYNNEI. CDR3 residues: CASRREDNQPQHF. The CDR3 DNA is TGTGCCAGCAGGCGAGAAGACAATCAGCCCCAGCATTTT.

The chain carries TRBV27 and TRBJ1-5; D is ambiguous. With 6 bases removed from V and 3 bases from J, the gap between germline ends came to 9 bases. Germline CDR1 is MNHEY and CDR2 is SMNVEV (reference sequence). There are 13 residues in the CDR3. In DNA, the CDR3 is TGTGCCAGCAGAAAGTTCTACAATCAGCCCCAGCATTTT. Amino acids: CASRKFYNQPQHF.

V usage is TRBV4-2 and J usage is TRBJ2-3, with D perhaps matching TRBD2 (6 bases). CDR1 and CDR2 (germline): LGHNA, YNFKEQ. The CDR3 spans 16 residues. V was clipped by 2 bases and J by 1 base, with 13 bases between them. The CDR3 bases are TGTGCCAGCAGCCAAATTAGCGTAGCGGGCACAGATACGCAGTATTTT. As protein: CASSQISVAGTDTQYF.

The chain links TRBV7-3 to TRBJ1-1; unclear D gene. The V gene lost 5 bases and the J gene lost 1 base, with 8 bases spanning the gap. The CDR3 is 13 residues long. The germline V gene has CDR1 SGHTA and CDR2 FQGTGA. The CDR3 protein is CASSVRSNTEAFF. As DNA, the CDR3 is TGTGCCAGCAGCGTGCGATCGAACACTGAAGCTTTCTTT.

The chain employs TRBV7-9 and TRBJ1-1; D unresolved. The germline gives CDR1 SEHNR, CDR2 FQNEAQ (reference sequence). This CDR3 has 12 residues. The V end was cut by 8 bases, the J end by 4 bases, with 11 bases between. The CDR3 loop is CASRGLITEAFF. In DNA form, the CDR3 reads TGTGCCAGCCGTGGGTTGATCACTGAAGCTTTCTTT.

The chain has TRBV7-6 and TRBJ2-1; D possibly corresponds to TRBD2 (5 bases). The CDR3 loop spans 15 amino acids. Trimming pared 5 bases from V and 3 bases from J, leaving 14 bases between. CDR1 SGHVS and CDR2 FNYEAQ come from the germline V gene. The CDR3 sequence is CASSENPGVYNEQFF. The CDR3 bases are TGTGCCAGCAGCGAAAACCCCGGGGTCTACAATGAGCAGTTCTTC.

This clone occurred a few times. The chain joins TRBV7-9 to TRBJ2-5, with 9 bases aligning to TRBD1. The CDR3 is 14 residues long. V dropped 5 bases and J dropped 4; count of bases not matched to a gene: 5. In germline, CDR1 is SEHNR, CDR2 FQNEAQ (reference sequence). CDR3 in DNA: TGTGCCAGCAGCCCCGGGACAGGGCCAGAGACCCAGTACTTC. As protein: CASSPGTGPETQYF.

The chain has TRBV5-1 and TRBJ2-3; TRBD1 might be the D (6 bases). The V gene lost 6 bases and the J gene lost 6 bases, with 14 bases spanning the gap. Per the germline V gene, CDR1 is SGHRS and CDR2 is YFSETQ. The CDR3 consists of 13 residues. This chain's CDR3 is CASTPDSPDTQYF. CDR3 DNA sequence: TGCGCCAGCACCCCGGACAGCCCGGATACGCAGTATTTT.

The chain couples TRBV7-2 to TRBJ2-3, with D uncertain. The CDR3 has 13 residues. Germline V CDR1 and CDR2: SGHTA, FQGNSA. Trimming pared 2 bases from V and 4 bases from J, leaving 7 bases between. CDR3 loop: CASSLYLADTQYF. In DNA, the CDR3 is TGTGCCAGCAGCTTATATCTGGCAGATACGCAGTATTTT.

In its sample, this clone was seen a few times. The chain joins TRBV2 to TRBJ2-7; a possible D gene is TRBD1 (5 bases). CDR1 is SNHLY and CDR2 is FYNNEI in the germline V gene. V shed 7 bases and J shed 5 bases, with 9 bases lying between them. This CDR3 spans 11 amino acids. The CDR3: CASKATDEQYF. The DNA of the CDR3 is TGTGCCAGCAAAGCGACAGACGAGCAGTACTTC. The whole variable domain, remainder taken from reference TRBV2 and TRBJ2-7, is EPEVTQTPSHQVTQMGQEVILRCVPISNHLYFYWYRQILGQKVEFLVSFYNNEISEKSEIFDDQFSVERPDGSNFTLKIRSTKLEDSAMYFCASKATDEQYFGPGTRLTVT.

This clone was seen a single time. The genes are TRBV7-3 and TRBJ1-1, with a tentative D call TRBD1 (5 bases). V was trimmed by 2 bases and J by 1 base, leaving 8 bases between them. Germline CDR1 and CDR2: SGHTA and FQGTGA. The CDR3 sequence is 14 residues long. The CDR3 region is CASSLVQGNTEAFF. The CDR3 DNA reads as TGTGCCAGCAGCTTAGTTCAGGGGAACACTGAAGCTTTCTTT. The full variable domain, rest sourced from reference TRBV7-3 and TRBJ1-1, is GAGVSQTPSNKVTEKGKYVELRCDPISGHTALYWYRQSLGQGPEFLIYFQGTGAADDSGLPNDRFFAVRPEGSVSTLKIQRTERGDSAVYLCASSLVQGNTEAFFGQGTRLTVV.

The chain combines TRBV27 with TRBJ2-2, with D possibly being TRBD1 (6 bases). This CDR3 spans 14 amino acids. V lost 5 bases and J lost 3, with 10 bases in between. Germline CDR1 reads MNHEY; CDR2 reads SMNVEV (reference sequence). This CDR3 is CASSLRTDTGELFF. CDR3 nucleotide sequence: TGTGCCAGCAGTCTTCGGACAGACACCGGGGAGCTGTTTTTT.

This chain uses TRBV19 with TRBJ1-2, with 8 positions matching TRBD1. Trimming cost V 7 bases and J 6 bases; bases outside gene matches: 13. This CDR3 comprises 15 residues. The germline V gene has CDR1 LNHDA and CDR2 SQIVND (reference sequence). CDR3 DNA: TGTGCCAGTATCAAACAGGGGGGGGAATCTCATGGCTACACCTTC. It specifies CASIKQGGESHGYTF.

This sequence joins TRBV24-1 and TRBJ1-2; maybe TRBD1 (5 bases). Germline V CDR1 and CDR2: KGHDR, SFDVKD. The CDR3 covers 12 residues. Trimming cost V 3 bases and J 7 bases, with 8 bases left between them. The CDR3 sequence: CATSDTGLGYTF. The CDR3 DNA reads as TGTGCCACCAGTGATACAGGACTTGGCTACACCTTC.